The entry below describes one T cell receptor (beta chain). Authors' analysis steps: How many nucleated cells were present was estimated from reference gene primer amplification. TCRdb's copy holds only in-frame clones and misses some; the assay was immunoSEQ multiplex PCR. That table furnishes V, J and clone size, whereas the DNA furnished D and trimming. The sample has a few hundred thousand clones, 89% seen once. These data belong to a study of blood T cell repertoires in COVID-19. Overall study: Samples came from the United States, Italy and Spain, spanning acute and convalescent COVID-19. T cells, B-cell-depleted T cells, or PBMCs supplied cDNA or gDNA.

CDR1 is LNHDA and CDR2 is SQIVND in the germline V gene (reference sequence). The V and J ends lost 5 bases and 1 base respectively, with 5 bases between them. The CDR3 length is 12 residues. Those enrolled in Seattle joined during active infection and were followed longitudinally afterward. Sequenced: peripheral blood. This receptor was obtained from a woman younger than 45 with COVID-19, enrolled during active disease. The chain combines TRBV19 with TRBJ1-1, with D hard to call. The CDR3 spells CASSDRNTEAFF. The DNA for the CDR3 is TGTGCCAGTAGTGATAGGAACACTGAAGCTTTCTTT.